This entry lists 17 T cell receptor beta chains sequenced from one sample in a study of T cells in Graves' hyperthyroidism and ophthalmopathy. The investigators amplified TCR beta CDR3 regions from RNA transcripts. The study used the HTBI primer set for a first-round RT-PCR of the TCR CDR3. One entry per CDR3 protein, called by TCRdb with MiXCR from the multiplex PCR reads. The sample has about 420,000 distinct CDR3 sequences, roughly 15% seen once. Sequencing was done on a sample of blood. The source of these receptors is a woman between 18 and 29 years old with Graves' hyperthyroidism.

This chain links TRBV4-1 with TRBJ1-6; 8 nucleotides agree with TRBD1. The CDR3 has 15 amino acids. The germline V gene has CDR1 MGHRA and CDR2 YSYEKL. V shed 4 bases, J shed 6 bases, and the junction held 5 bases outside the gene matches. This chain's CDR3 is CASSRLGQGNSPLHF. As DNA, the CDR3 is TGCGCCAGCAGCCGCCTTGGACAGGGTAATTCACCCCTCCACTTT.

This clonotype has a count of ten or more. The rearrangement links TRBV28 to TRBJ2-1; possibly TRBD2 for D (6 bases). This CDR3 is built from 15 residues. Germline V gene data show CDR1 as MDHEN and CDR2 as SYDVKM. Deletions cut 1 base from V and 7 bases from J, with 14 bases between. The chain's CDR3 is CASSLSAGLRNEQFF. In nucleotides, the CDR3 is TGTGCCAGCAGTTTATCGGCGGGACTTCGGAATGAGCAGTTCTTC.

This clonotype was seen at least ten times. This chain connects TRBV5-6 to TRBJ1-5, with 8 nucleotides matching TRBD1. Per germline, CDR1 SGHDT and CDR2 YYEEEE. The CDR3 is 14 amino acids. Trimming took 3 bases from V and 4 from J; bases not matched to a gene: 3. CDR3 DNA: TGTGCCAGCAGCTCGCGGACAGGGAATCAGCCCCAGCATTTT. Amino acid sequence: CASSSRTGNQPQHF.

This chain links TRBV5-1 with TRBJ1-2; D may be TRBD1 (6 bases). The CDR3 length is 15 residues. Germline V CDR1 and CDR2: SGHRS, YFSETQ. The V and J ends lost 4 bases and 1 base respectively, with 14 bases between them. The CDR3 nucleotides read TGCGCCAGCAGCGGCGGGACATTCCATAACTATGGCTACACCTTC. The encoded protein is CASSGGTFHNYGYTF.

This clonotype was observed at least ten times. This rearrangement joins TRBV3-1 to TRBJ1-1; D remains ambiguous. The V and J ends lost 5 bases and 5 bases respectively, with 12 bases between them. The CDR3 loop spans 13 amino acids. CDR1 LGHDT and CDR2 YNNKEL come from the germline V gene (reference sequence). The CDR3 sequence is CASSTARGTEAFF. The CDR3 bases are TGTGCCAGCAGCACGGCCCGGGGAACTGAAGCTTTCTTT.

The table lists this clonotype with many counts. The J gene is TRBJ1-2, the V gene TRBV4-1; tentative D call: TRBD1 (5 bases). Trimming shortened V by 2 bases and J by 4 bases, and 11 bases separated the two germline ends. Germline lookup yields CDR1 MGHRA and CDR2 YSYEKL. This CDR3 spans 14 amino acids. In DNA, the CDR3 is TGCGCCAGCAGCCAACCCGGGACGGGCTATGGCTACACCTTC. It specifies CASSQPGTGYGYTF.

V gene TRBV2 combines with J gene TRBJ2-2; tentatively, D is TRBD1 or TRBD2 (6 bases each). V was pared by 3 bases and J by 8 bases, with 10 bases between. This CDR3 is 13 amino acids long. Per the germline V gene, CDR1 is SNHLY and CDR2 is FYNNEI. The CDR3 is CASSDGGRGELFF. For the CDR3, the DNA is TGTGCCAGCAGTGACGGGGGCAGGGGGGAGCTGTTTTTT.

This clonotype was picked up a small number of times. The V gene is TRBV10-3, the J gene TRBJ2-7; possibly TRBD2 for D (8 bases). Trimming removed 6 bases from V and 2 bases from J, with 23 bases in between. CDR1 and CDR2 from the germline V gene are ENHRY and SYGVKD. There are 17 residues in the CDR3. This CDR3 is CAIRPTGTAGVTYEQYF. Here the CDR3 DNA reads TGTGCCATCAGACCTACCGGGACAGCGGGAGTAACCTACGAGCAGTACTTC.

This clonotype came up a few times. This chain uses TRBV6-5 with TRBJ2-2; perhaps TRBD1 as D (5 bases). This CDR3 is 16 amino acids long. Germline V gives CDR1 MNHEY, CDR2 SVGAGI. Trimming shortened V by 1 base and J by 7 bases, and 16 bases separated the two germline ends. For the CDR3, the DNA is TGTGCCAGCAGTTACTACGGGCCCAGGGATGGCGGGGAGCTGTTTTTT. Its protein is CASSYYGPRDGGELFF.

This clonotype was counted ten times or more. The CDR3 protein is CASSLSGTMAWEQYF. The DNA for the CDR3 is TGTGCCAGCAGTTTGTCCGGGACCATGGCTTGGGAGCAGTACTTC. V usage is TRBV28 and J usage is TRBJ2-7; D may match TRBD1 or TRBD2 (5 bases each). Germline values: CDR1 MDHEN, CDR2 SYDVKM. The CDR3 covers 15 residues. V shed 3 bases and J shed 7 bases, with 19 bases lying between them. Drawing the rest from reference TRBV28 and TRBJ2-7, the complete variable domain is DVKVTQSSRYLVKRTGEKVFLECVQDMDHENMFWYRQDPGLGLRLIYFSYDVKMKEKGDIPEGYSVSREKKERFSLILESASTNQTSMYLCASSLSGTMAWEQYFGPGTRLTVT.

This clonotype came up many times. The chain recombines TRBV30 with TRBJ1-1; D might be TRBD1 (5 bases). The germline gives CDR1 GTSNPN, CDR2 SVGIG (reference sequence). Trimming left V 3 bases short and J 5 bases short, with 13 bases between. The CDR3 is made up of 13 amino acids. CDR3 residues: CAWSLQRGTEAFF. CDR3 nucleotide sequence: TGTGCCTGGAGCCTCCAGCGGGGGACTGAAGCTTTCTTT.

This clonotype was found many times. The CDR3 nucleotides read TGTGCCAGCAGCTTAAGAGAATTTGGGGAGCAGTTCTTC. Its protein is CASSLREFGEQFF. The V gene is TRBV7-9, the J gene TRBJ2-1; D gene ambiguous. This CDR3 comprises 13 residues. Germline V CDR1 and CDR2: SEHNR, FQNEAQ (reference sequence). Trimming left V 2 bases short and J 10 bases short, with 12 bases between.

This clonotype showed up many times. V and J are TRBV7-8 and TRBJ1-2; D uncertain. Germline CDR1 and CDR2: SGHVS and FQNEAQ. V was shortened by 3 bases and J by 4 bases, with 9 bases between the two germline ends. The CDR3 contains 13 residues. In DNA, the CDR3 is TGTGCCAGCAGCTTTAGTCGCAGCTATGGCTACACCTTC. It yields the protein CASSFSRSYGYTF.

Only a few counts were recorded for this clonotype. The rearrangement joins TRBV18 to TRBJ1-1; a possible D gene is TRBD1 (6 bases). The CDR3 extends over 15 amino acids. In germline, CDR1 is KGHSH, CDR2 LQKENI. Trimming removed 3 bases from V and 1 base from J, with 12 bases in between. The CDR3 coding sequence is TGTGCCAGCTCACCCCTAGGGGGGGAGAACACTGAAGCTTTCTTT. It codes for CASSPLGGENTEAFF.

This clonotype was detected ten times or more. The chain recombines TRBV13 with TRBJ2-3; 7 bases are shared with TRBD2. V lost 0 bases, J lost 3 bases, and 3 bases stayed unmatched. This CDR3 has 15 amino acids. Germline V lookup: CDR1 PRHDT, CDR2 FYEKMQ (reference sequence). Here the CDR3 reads CASSLGTSETDTQYF. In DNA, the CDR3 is TGTGCCAGCAGCTTAGGAACTAGCGAAACAGATACGCAGTATTTT.

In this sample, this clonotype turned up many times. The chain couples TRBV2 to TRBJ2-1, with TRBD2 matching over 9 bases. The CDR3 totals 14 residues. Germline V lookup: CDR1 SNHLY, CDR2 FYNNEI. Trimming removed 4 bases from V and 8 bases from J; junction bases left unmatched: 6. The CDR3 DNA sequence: TGTGCCAGCAGTGTCGGACTAGCGTCGGATGAGCAGTTCTTC. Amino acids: CASSVGLASDEQFF.

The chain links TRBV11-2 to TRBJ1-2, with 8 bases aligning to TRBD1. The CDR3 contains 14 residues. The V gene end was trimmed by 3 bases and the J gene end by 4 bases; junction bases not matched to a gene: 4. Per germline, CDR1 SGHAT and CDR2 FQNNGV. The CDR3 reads CASSFTGGGYGYTF. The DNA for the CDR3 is TGTGCCAGCAGCTTTACAGGGGGAGGCTATGGCTACACCTTC.